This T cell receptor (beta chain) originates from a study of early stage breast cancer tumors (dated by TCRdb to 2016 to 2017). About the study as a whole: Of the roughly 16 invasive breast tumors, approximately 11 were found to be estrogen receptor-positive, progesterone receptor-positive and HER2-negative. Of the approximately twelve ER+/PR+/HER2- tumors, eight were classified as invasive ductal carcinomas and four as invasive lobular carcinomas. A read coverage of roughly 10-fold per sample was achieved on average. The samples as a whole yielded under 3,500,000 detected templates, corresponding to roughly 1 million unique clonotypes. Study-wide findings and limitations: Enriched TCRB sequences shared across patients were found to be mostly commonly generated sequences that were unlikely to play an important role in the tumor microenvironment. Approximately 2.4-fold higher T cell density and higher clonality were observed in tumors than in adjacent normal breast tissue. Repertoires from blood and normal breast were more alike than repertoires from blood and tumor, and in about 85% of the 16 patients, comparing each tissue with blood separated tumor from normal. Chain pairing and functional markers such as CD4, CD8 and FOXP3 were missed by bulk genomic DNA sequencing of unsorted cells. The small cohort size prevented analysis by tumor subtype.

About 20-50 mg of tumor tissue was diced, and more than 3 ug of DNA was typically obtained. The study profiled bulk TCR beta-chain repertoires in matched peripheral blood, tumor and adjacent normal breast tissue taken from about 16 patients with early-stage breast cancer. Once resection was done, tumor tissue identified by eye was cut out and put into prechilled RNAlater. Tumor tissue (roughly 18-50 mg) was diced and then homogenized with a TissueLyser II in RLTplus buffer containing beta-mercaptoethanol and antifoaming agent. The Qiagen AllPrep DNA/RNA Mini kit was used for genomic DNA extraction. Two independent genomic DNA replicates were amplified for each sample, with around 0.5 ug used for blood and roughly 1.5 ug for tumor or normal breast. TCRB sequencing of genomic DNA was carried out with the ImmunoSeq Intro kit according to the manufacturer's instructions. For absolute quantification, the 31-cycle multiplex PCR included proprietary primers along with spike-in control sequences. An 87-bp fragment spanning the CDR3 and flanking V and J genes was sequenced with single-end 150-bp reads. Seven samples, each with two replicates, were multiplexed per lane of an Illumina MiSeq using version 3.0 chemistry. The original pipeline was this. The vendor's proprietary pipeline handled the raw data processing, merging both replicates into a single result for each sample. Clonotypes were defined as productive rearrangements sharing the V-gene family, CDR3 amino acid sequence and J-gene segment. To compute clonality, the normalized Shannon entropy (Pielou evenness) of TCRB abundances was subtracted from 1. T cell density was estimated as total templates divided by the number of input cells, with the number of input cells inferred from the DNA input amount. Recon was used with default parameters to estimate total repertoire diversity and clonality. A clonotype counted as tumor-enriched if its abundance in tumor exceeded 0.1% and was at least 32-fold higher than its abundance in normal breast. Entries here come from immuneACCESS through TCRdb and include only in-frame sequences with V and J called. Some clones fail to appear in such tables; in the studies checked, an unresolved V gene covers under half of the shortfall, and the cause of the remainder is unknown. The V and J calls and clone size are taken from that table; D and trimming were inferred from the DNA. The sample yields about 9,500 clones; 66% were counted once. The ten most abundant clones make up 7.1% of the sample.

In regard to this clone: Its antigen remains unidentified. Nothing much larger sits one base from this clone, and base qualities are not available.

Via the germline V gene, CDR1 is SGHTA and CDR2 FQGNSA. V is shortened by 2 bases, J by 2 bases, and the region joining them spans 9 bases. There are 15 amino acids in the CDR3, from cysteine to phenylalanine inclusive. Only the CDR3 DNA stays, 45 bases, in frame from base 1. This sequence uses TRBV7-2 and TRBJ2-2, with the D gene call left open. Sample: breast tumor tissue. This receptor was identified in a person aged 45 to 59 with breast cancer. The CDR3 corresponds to CASSLSVLNTGELFF. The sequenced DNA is TGTGCCAGCAGCTTATCCGTTCTTAACACCGGGGAGCTGTTTTTT.